This TCR beta chain comes out of a study of CD8+ T cells in alopecia areata. Study overall: Tofacitinib was taken orally by treated patients, and the dose was 5 to 10 mg twice daily.

Regarding the study as a whole: More clonal than normal scalp was lesional scalp, particularly alopecia totalis/universalis.

Sequencing relied on a cDNA template that was reverse transcribed from extracted RNA. This table comes from immunoSEQ multiplex PCR, and its TCRdb copy is limited to in-frame clones, with some not included. Of 65,000 to 75,000 clones in the sample, more than 40% were seen once. A few counts support this clone. Its antigen is still unknown. V was clipped by 0 bases and J by 1 base, with 15 bases between them. Germline loops: CDR1 KGHSH, CDR2 LQKENI. This CDR3 is 17 amino acids long. The study team obtained lesional scalp punch biopsies and peripheral blood from alopecia areata patients. It was from PBMCs that CD4+ and CD8+ T cells were sorted.

The sequencing here drew on CD8+ T cells sorted from blood, taken at week 0. The sequence came from a human donor with alopecia areata. The rearrangement joins TRBV18 to TRBJ2-5; either TRBD1 or TRBD2 may fit D (5 bases each). CDR3 DNA sequence: TGTGCCAGCTCACCACCCGGGACCTATGTAGGCCAAGAGACCCAGTACTTC. Translation gives CASSPPGTYVGQETQYF. Filled out from reference TRBV18 and TRBJ2-5, the complete variable domain reads NAGVMQNPRHLVRRRGQEARLRCSPMKGHSHVYWYRQLPEEGLKFMVYLQKENIIDESGMPKERFSAEFPKEGPSILRIQQVVRGDSAAYFCASSPPGTYVGQETQYFGPGTRLLVL.